The rows below give T cell receptor beta chains drawn from one sample of a study of T cells in Graves' hyperthyroidism and ophthalmopathy. TCRdb re-derived calls from the multiplex PCR reads in MiXCR, one entry per CDR3 protein. The data show around 300,000 distinct CDR3 sequences, roughly 15% seen once. What was sequenced was blood. These receptors came from a woman in her forties or fifties with Graves' hyperthyroidism that later progressed to Graves' ophthalmopathy. Both conserved end residues are part of each CDR3. Fields, in order: J gene, V gene, CDR3 length, CDR3 protein.

>TRBJ2-5|TRBV7-6|15
CASSLAGQEKETQYF
>TRBJ1-2|TRBV12-3/TRBV12-4|13
CASSTGTAYGYTF
>TRBJ1-2|TRBV28|14
CASRQTLMSYGYTF
>TRBJ2-2|TRBV18|18
CASSPPGGLFANTGELFF
>TRBJ2-7|TRBV6-6|15
CASSYSGQGGNEQYF
>TRBJ2-7|TRBV15|14
CATSRDRGRGEQYF
>TRBJ1-6|TRBV28|14
CASSPGTGNSPLHF
>TRBJ2-1|TRBV27|17
CASNVRSSGNSYNEQFF
>TRBJ1-1|TRBV28|15
CASSLPGQGIAEAFF
>TRBJ1-2|TRBV5-6|16
CASSSPWTATGYGYTF
>TRBJ2-3|TRBV6-1|16
CASSANRGLFSDTQYF
>TRBJ1-1|TRBV20-1|16
CSARDDAGRFNTEAFF
>TRBJ2-1|TRBV24-1|18
CATSETGTSGRIGNEQFF
>TRBJ2-5|TRBV28|16
CASSLPTGLGVETQYF
>TRBJ2-3|TRBV7-9|16
CASSLPVTGSKDTQYF
>TRBJ2-5|TRBV3-1|14
CASSQPDSQETQYF
>TRBJ1-2|TRBV4-1|14
CASSQNRGRDGYTF
>TRBJ1-1|TRBV28|15
CASSLRGALNTEAFF
>TRBJ2-3|TRBV5-4|13
CASSSGTIDTQYF
>TRBJ2-1|TRBV7-2|17
CASSPPSGRASYNEQFF
>TRBJ2-2|TRBV7-9|15
CASSLGSQVTGELFF
>TRBJ2-7|TRBV20-1|14
CSANGGAGDNEQYF
>TRBJ1-1|TRBV29-1|16
CSVENPDRDMNTEAFF
>TRBJ1-1|TRBV18|15
CASSLRAGGDTEAFF
>TRBJ1-1|TRBV28|13
CASIRGPNTEAFF
>TRBJ2-1|TRBV20-1|17
CSVPGRDGTSGRNEQFF
>TRBJ2-3|TRBV10-1|15
CASSDSGSPPDTQYF
>TRBJ2-7|TRBV9|15
CASSVGPSPGYEQYF
>TRBJ2-3|TRBV15|16
CATSRDRWTGQDTQYF
>TRBJ2-1|TRBV24-1|13
CAIGDGIHNEQFF
>TRBJ2-3|TRBV20-1|16
CSANPMDRGRGDTQYF
>TRBJ2-2|TRBV28|15
CASIFSGDNTGELFF
>TRBJ1-1|TRBV18|14
CASSPPEGVFEAFF
>TRBJ1-6|TRBV7-3|13
CASSPGTGSPLHF
>TRBJ2-3|TRBV6-6|18
CASSYSISSPGYTDTQYF
>TRBJ2-5|TRBV18|13
CASSPRQGETQYF
>TRBJ2-3|TRBV6-2/TRBV6-3|17
CASSAPGAGDADDTQYF
>TRBJ2-7|TRBV28|14
CASSTWTGGHEQYF
>TRBJ2-3|TRBV6-2/TRBV6-3|17
CASSAHTGTGRTDTQYF
>TRBJ1-2|TRBV5-6|14
CASSPRQGNYGYTF
>TRBJ2-3|TRBV3-1|15
CASSQDLAGTDTQYF
>TRBJ2-2|TRBV11-1|15
CASSWKRMNTGELFF
>TRBJ2-5|TRBV19|14
CASSTSRGQETQYF
>TRBJ2-1|TRBV14|18
CASSQESRDLISDGEQFF
>TRBJ1-1|TRBV27|14
CASRPTAMNTEAFF
>TRBJ2-5|TRBV6-2/TRBV6-3|15
CASSYYTGAEETQYF
>TRBJ1-2|TRBV4-2|14
CASSQDGQGEGYTF
>TRBJ2-7|TRBV24-1|14
CATGKGQGADEQYF
>TRBJ1-1|TRBV2|13
CASSDPTFPEAFF
>TRBJ2-3|TRBV3-1|13
CASSQDLPDTQYF
>TRBJ2-5|TRBV10-3|13
CAISVGEEETQYF
>TRBJ1-6|TRBV5-6|13
CASSLWQNSPLHF
>TRBJ2-1|TRBV28|15
CASSFEDRGGNEQFF
>TRBJ2-3|TRBV2|15
CASSRTSADTDTQYF
>TRBJ2-7|TRBV12-3/TRBV12-4|14
CACSISSGSYEQYF
>TRBJ2-7|TRBV7-3|15
CASSQSRDSPYEQYF
>TRBJ2-3|TRBV2|14
CASIRGRQTDTQYF